What follows are 15 T cell receptor beta chains derived from one specimen sequenced in a study of CD8+CD57+ T cells in acquired aplastic anemia. TCR beta VDJ and CDR3 profiling used genomic DNA as template. TCRdb passed the reads through MiXCR, listing each CDR3 protein once. Altogether around 220,000 distinct CDR3 sequences are present, 40% to 60% being singletons, with the ten largest covering roughly 21%. CD8+CD57+ cell expansion, shown by flow cytometry, had occurred in the patients selected for sequencing. Sequences were obtained from sorted CD4+, CD8+, or CD8+CD57+ T cells (not recorded which) from PBMCs. The receptor source for this set is a human donor with aplastic anemia.

The rearrangement uses TRBV7-9 and TRBJ1-6, with 8 bases lining up with TRBD1. This CDR3 spans 15 amino acids. Germline CDR1 reads SEHNR; CDR2 reads FQNEAQ (reference sequence). V trimming: 4 bases; J trimming: 9 bases; junction bases outside the gene matches: 8. The CDR3 region is CASSSYSGGPSPLHF. The CDR3 nucleotides read TGTGCCAGCAGCTCCTACTCAGGGGGCCCTTCACCCCTCCACTTT.

This clonotype was counted between two and nine times. This may arise from a read error, as a much more abundant clone is one base away. The chain carries TRBV5-1 and TRBJ2-7; no reliable D call. Germline-derived CDR1 and CDR2 are SGHRS and YFSETQ. This CDR3 is built from 14 residues. The CDR3 loop is CASSLAWQAYELYF. CDR3 in DNA: TGCGCCAGCAGCTTGGCTTGGCAGGCCTACGAGCTGTACTTC. The full variable domain, completed using reference TRBV5-1 and TRBJ2-7, is KAGVTQTPRYLIKTRGQQVTLSCSPISGHRSVSWYQQTPGQGLQFLFEYFSETQRNKGNFPGRFSGRQFSNSRSEMNVSTLELGDSALYLCASSLAWQAYELYFGPGTRLTVT.

In its sample, this clonotype was seen once. This sequence joins TRBV19 and TRBJ2-7; D is unclear. Germline values: CDR1 LNHDA, CDR2 SQIVND (reference sequence). V lost 0 bases to trimming and J lost 7 bases, with 10 bases between them. This CDR3 comprises 13 residues. The CDR3 is CASSIDPGWEQYF. The CDR3 DNA sequence: TGTGCCAGTAGTATAGATCCGGGTTGGGAGCAGTACTTC.

The rearrangement joins TRBV2 to TRBJ2-7; the D gene is possibly TRBD2 (5 bases). The germline V gene has CDR1 SNHLY and CDR2 FYNNEI. This CDR3 is 13 amino acids long. Between the trimmed V and J ends, which lost 5 bases and 2 bases, there was a span of 10 bases. The CDR3 DNA follows: TGTGCCAGCAGTAACGACGGGACCTACGAGCAGTACTTC. Translation: CASSNDGTYEQYF.

V and J are TRBV7-2 and TRBJ2-6; a weak D match, TRBD1 (6 bases). The V end was cut by 0 bases, the J end by 1 base, with 7 bases between. Germline V CDR1 and CDR2: SGHTA, FQGNSA. The CDR3 spans 16 residues. The CDR3: CASSLATGSGANVLTF. The CDR3 nucleotides are TGTGCCAGCAGCTTAGCCACAGGGTCTGGGGCCAACGTCCTGACTTTC.

This clonotype was detected many times. The chain is built from TRBV7-2 and TRBJ2-1; the D gene could be TRBD1 or TRBD2 (5 bases each). V dropped 5 bases and J dropped 9 bases, with 23 bases sitting between them. This CDR3 is 16 amino acids long. Germline V gene data show CDR1 as SGHTA and CDR2 as FQGNSA. CDR3 DNA: TGTGCCAGCAGCCAAACGTCTCGGGACCTAGTGGTTGAGCAGTTCTTC. This encodes CASSQTSRDLVVEQFF.

For this clonotype: No conserved phenylalanine or tryptophan is present at the end of the CDR3, so a read error is the likely explanation. Because the CDR3's place on the DNA is in doubt, the DNA is left out and the CDR3 is given as listed by TCRdb. The chain couples TRBV7-9 to TRBJ1-6; TRBD1, the D gene given by the table, was not confirmed from the DNA. The CDR3 spans 11 residues, counting both ends. Germline V gene sequence: CDR1 SEHNR, CDR2 FQNEAQ (reference sequence). The CDR3 loop reads CASERGVVKGP.

This rearrangement joins TRBV11-2 to TRBJ2-1; D not certain. The length of the CDR3 is 10 residues. CDR1 and CDR2 (germline): SGHAT, FQNNGV. Trimming took off 3 bases at V and 9 bases at J, with 3 bases between the two ends. The CDR3 bases are TGTGCCAGCAGCTTGGGTGAGCAGTTCTTC. Residues: CASSLGEQFF.

In its sample, this clonotype was seen once. V usage is TRBV10-2 and J usage is TRBJ2-7; D is unclear. Germline CDR1 is WSHSY and CDR2 is SAAADI. V was cut by 3 bases and J by 3 bases, with 9 bases left in between. This CDR3 contains 13 residues. The DNA of the CDR3 is TGCGCCAGCAGTGATAGGCTAGGCTACGAGCAGTACTTC. This gives the protein CASSDRLGYEQYF.

The V and J genes are TRBV20-1 and TRBJ2-1; 9 bases are a match to TRBD2. The CDR3 spans 14 residues. From germline, CDR1 is DFQATT and CDR2 SNEGSKA (reference sequence). The junction had 6 bases not matched to a gene; V was cut back by 5 bases and J by 4 bases. This chain's CDR3 is CSAYGAGGYNEQFF. CDR3 sequence (DNA): TGCAGTGCTTACGGGGCGGGAGGGTACAATGAGCAGTTCTTC.

There are many counts of this clonotype. The chain carries TRBV12-3 or TRBV12-4 and TRBJ2-1; D gene ambiguous. The CDR3 has 11 residues. V lost 7 bases to trimming and J lost 4 bases, with 5 bases between them. CDR3 bases: TGTGCCAGCAAGGCGTACAATGAGCAGTTCTTC. Translated: CASKAYNEQFF.

Note on this clonotype: A junction boundary mismatches the germline segment, possibly from a read error. The V and J genes are TRBV7-8 and TRBJ1-1; no clear D gene. This CDR3 has 17 residues. Germline loops: CDR1 SGHVS, CDR2 FQNEAQ. This CDR3 reads CASSFRLAAQANTEAFF. The CDR3 DNA is TGTGCCAGCAGCTTTCGTTTGGCCGCCCAAGCGAACACTGAGGCTTTCTTT. The complete variable domain, with remaining parts taken from reference TRBV7-8 and TRBJ1-1, reads GAGVSQSPRYKVAKRGQDVALRCDPISGHVSLFWYQQALGQGPEFLTYFQNEAQLDKSGLPSDRFFAERPEGSVSTLKIQRTQQEDSAVYLCASSFRLAAQANTEAFFGQGTRLTVV.

The chain employs TRBV20-1 and TRBJ1-4; D is perhaps TRBD1 (5 bases). The CDR3 extends over 10 amino acids. Germline assignment: CDR1 DFQATT and CDR2 SNEGSKA (reference sequence). The CDR3 DNA sequence: TGCAGCTGGGGGGACGAAAAACTGTTTTTT. It encodes CSWGDEKLFF.

For this clonotype: This may come from a read error, since a much larger clone is one base off. V is TRBV18 and J is TRBJ1-6; D may be TRBD1 (6 bases). Germline CDR1 reads KGHSH; CDR2 reads LQKENI. The CDR3 consists of 16 residues. The V gene lost 0 bases and the J gene lost 9 bases, with 15 bases spanning the gap. The CDR3 protein is CASSPPSRGSSSPLHF. CDR3 DNA: TGTGCCAGCTCACCACCGAGCAGGGGTTCTAGTTCACCCCTCCACTTT.

As for this clonotype: This is likely a read error, given that the CDR3 carries no conserved phenylalanine or tryptophan at its end. It is unclear where the CDR3 begins or ends on the DNA, so no DNA is shown, and the CDR3 is as TCRdb lists it. The genes are TRBV7-9 and TRBJ1-4; the table's D call, TRBD1, was not checked against the DNA. The CDR3 length is 15 residues, termini included. Per the germline V gene, CDR1 is SEHNR and CDR2 is FQNEAQ (reference sequence). The CDR3 protein is CASSYKGQGSMSSSS.